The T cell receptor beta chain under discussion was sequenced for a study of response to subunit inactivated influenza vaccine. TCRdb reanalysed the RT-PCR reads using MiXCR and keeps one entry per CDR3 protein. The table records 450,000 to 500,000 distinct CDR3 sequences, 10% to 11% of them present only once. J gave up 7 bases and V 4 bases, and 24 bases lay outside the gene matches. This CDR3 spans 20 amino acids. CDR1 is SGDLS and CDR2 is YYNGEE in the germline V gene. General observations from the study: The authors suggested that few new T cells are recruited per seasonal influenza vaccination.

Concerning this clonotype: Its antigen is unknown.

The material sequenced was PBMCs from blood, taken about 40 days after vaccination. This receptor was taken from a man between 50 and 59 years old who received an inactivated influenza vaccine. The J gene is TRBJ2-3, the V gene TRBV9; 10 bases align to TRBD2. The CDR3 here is CASSTPGSGSGRDAQYTQYF. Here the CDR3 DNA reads TGTGCCAGCAGCACCCCTGGGAGCGGGAGCGGGAGGGACGCGCAATATACGCAGTATTTT.